One and the same sample provided the 14 T cell receptor beta chains below, sequenced in a study of cytomegalovirus exposure and HLA in healthy donors. Amplification used 60 Vbeta primers and 13 Jbeta primers. Profiling relied on immunoSEQ multiplex PCR, and the TCRdb table lists in-frame clones only, not all of them. The repertoire holds hundreds of thousands of clones, about 80% seen once, with 5.5% to 7.5% in the top ten. Sequenced input: PBMCs. These receptors were obtained from a middle-aged man in good health and CMV-seropositive.

The gene calls are TRBV7-9 and TRBJ2-2; D might be TRBD2 (5 bases). The length of the CDR3 is 12 residues. Germline values: CDR1 SEHNR, CDR2 FQNEAQ (reference sequence). Trimming removed 8 bases from V and 7 bases from J, with 11 bases in between. This CDR3 is CASAKGDGELFF. In nucleotides, the CDR3 is TGTGCCAGCGCCAAGGGAGACGGGGAGCTGTTTTTT.

The chain recombines TRBV4-1 with TRBJ1-1; TRBD1 agrees at 8 bases. The CDR3 has 12 residues. V shed 3 bases, J shed 11 bases, and the junction held 5 bases outside the gene matches. Germline V CDR1 and CDR2: MGHRA, YSYEKL. CDR3 residues: CASSHSQGAAFF. CDR3 in DNA: TGCGCCAGCAGCCACAGCCAGGGGGCCGCTTTCTTT.

The chain joins TRBV15 to TRBJ2-3; D is perhaps TRBD2 (5 bases). CDR3 size: 13 residues. Germline CDR1 reads LNHNV; CDR2 reads YYDKDF (reference sequence). V was clipped by 1 base and J by 6 bases, with 8 bases between them. CDR3 in DNA: TGTGCCACCAGCAGAGGGGAGCGGGATACGCAGTATTTT. Its protein product is CATSRGERDTQYF.

The genes are TRBV6-1 and TRBJ1-3, with 8 bases lining up with TRBD1. V shed 6 bases and J 4 bases; nucleotides not matched to a gene: 8. Germline-derived CDR1 and CDR2 are MNHNS and SASEGT. The CDR3 length is 15 residues. For the CDR3, the DNA is TGTGCCAGCAGGGATCCCGGGACAGGCGGAAACACCATATATTTT. Translated: CASRDPGTGGNTIYF.

This rearrangement joins TRBV5-8 to TRBJ2-6; no clear D gene. This CDR3 has 17 amino acids. Germline CDR1 SGHTS, CDR2 YDEGEE. V lost 7 bases, J lost 0 bases, and 17 bases lay in between. The CDR3 nucleotides read TGTGCCAGCTACGAGGCAACGCTGTACTCTGGGGCCAACGTCCTGACTTTC. Amino acid sequence: CASYEATLYSGANVLTF.

This chain joins TRBV5-1 and TRBJ1-2; D remains ambiguous. The CDR3 contains 14 residues. Germline V gives CDR1 SGHRS, CDR2 YFSETQ. V shed 0 bases and J shed 5 bases, with 11 bases lying between them. DNA of the CDR3: TGCGCCAGCAGCTTGGTCCCTAATATTTATGGCTACACCTTC. The encoded protein is CASSLVPNIYGYTF.

This chain uses TRBV7-9 with TRBJ1-4; the D gene is possibly TRBD1 (5 bases). Germline values: CDR1 SEHNR, CDR2 FQNEAQ (reference sequence). The CDR3 totals 14 residues. With 1 base removed from V and 4 bases from J, the gap between germline ends came to 7 bases. The CDR3 here is CASSLVGHNEKLFF. Written as DNA, the CDR3 is TGTGCCAGCAGCTTAGTAGGACATAATGAAAAACTGTTTTTT.

This chain links TRBV5-8 with TRBJ1-5, with 7 bases matching TRBD1. The V segment lost 2 bases and the J segment 9 bases; nucleotides outside the gene matches: 8. CDR1 SGHTS and CDR2 YDEGEE come from the germline V gene. The CDR3 sequence is 14 residues long. The CDR3 nucleotides read TGTGCCAGCAGCTTAAGACAGGGTGAACGGCCCCAGCATTTT. It specifies CASSLRQGERPQHF.

This rearrangement joins TRBV9 to TRBJ2-1; TRBD2 is a possible D gene (6 bases). CDR1 SGDLS and CDR2 YYNGEE come from the germline V gene. V was shortened by 0 bases and J by 2 bases, with 12 bases between the two germline ends. The CDR3 has 16 residues. This CDR3 reads CASSVVGGVAYNEQFF. In DNA form, the CDR3 reads TGTGCCAGCAGCGTAGTGGGGGGAGTGGCCTACAATGAGCAGTTCTTC. Filled out from reference TRBV9 and TRBJ2-1, the complete variable domain reads DSGVTQTPKHLITATGQRVTLRCSPRSGDLSVYWYQQSLDQGLQFLIQYYNGEERAKGNILERFSAQQFPDLHSELNLSSLELGDSALYFCASSVVGGVAYNEQFFGPGTRLTVL.

This chain joins TRBV29-1 and TRBJ2-5; 9 bases match TRBD2. This CDR3 region has 12 residues. The V segment lost 7 bases and the J segment 4 bases; nucleotides outside the gene matches: 4. From germline, CDR1 is SQVTM and CDR2 ANQGSEA. For the CDR3, the DNA is TGCAGCGCCTCAGCGGGAGGAGAGACCCAGTACTTC. Protein: CSASAGGETQYF.

The rearrangement uses TRBV18 and TRBJ1-1; D uncertain. CDR1 KGHSH and CDR2 LQKENI come from the germline V gene. The CDR3 has 14 amino acids. The ends were cut back, 2 bases at V and 4 bases at J, with 11 bases in the middle. The CDR3 is CASSPNAGATEAFF. The CDR3 bases are TGTGCCAGCTCACCAAATGCGGGAGCCACTGAAGCTTTCTTT. Variable domain in full (rest from reference TRBV18 and TRBJ1-1): NAGVMQNPRHLVRRRGQEARLRCSPMKGHSHVYWYRQLPEEGLKFMVYLQKENIIDESGMPKERFSAEFPKEGPSILRIQQVVRGDSAAYFCASSPNAGATEAFFGQGTRLTVV.

This chain links TRBV2 with TRBJ2-5, with 11 bases aligning to TRBD2. The CDR3 has 18 residues. Germline CDR1 is SNHLY and CDR2 is FYNNEI. V lost 4 bases, J lost 2 bases, and 12 bases stayed unmatched. Here the CDR3 reads CASSAGLAVLIEQETQYF. The DNA of the CDR3 is TGTGCCAGCAGTGCGGGACTAGCGGTACTAATAGAGCAAGAGACCCAGTACTTC.

The rearrangement uses TRBV19 and TRBJ1-5, with a tentative D call TRBD1 (5 bases). The CDR3 has 13 amino acids. Germline V CDR1 and CDR2: LNHDA, SQIVND (reference sequence). The germline V and J ends were trimmed by 6 bases and 9 bases, with 15 bases remaining between them. This CDR3 is CASSPGGGMPQHF. CDR3 bases: TGTGCCAGTAGCCCCGGGGGTGGGATGCCCCAGCATTTT.

The J gene is TRBJ2-6, the V gene TRBV30; 9 nucleotides match TRBD1. Germline trimming cut 7 bases from V and 1 base from J; bases unmatched to any gene: 8. CDR1 is GTSNPN, CDR2 SVGIG, per germline (reference sequence). This CDR3 has 16 amino acids. In DNA form, the CDR3 reads TGTGCCTACCGGGACAGGGCGGAATCTGGGGCCAACGTCCTGACTTTC. This codes for CAYRDRAESGANVLTF. Together with reference TRBV30 and TRBJ2-6, the CDR3 gives the full variable domain: SQTIHQWPATLVQPVGSPLSLECTVEGTSNPNLYWYRQAAGRGLQLLFYSVGIGQISSEVPQNLSASRPQDRQFILSSKKLLLSDSGFYLCAYRDRAESGANVLTFGAGSRLTVL.